This T cell receptor beta chain was documented in a study of shared clonotypes between healthy human individuals. Trimming removed 2 bases at V and 3 bases at J, with 14 bases between. Germline CDR1 and CDR2: MNHEY and SMNVEV (reference sequence). This CDR3 region has 16 residues. This table comes from immunoSEQ multiplex PCR, and its TCRdb copy is limited to in-frame clones, with some not included. The sample has roughly 1,500,000 clones, roughly 98% seen once. Turning to this clone: Its antigen remains unknown.

The study's findings and limits: Naive CD4 clonotypes were shared across several donors at approximately 5.3%. Clonotype sharing among donors, it was expected, would be affected by sequencing depth. Naive subsets generally had larger estimated richness than memory subsets.

This chain joins TRBV27 and TRBJ2-4; D is unresolved. The TCR sequence derives from a man aged 25 to 45 in good health. Sequenced material: naive CD4+ T cells sorted from blood. Described subset: CD45RA+ positively selected. The DNA for the CDR3 is TGTGCCAGCAGTTTACGTGCGCAGGAGATCAAAAACATTCAGTACTTC. The encoded protein is CASSLRAQEIKNIQYF.